Below, 8 T cell receptor beta chains from the same sample are listed, as sequenced in a study of OX40 agonist ivuxolimab in advanced cancers. The receptor library was made with the immunoSEQ multiplex PCR assay. TCRdb re-hosts the immuneACCESS table, in-frame sequences only. Its copies lack some clones; in the studies checked, an unresolved V gene accounts for under half of them, and the cause for the rest is not known. In this sample the table shows about 84,000 clones, about 93% of which occur a single time. Approximately 11% of the sample is in the top ten clones. The sample here was CD4+ or CD8+ T cells sorted from blood, taken in a trial of the OX40 agonist ivuxolimab. The source of these receptors is an adult with an advanced solid tumor such as melanoma, head and neck, liver or kidney cancer.

The chain joins TRBV4-2 to TRBJ1-5; TRBD1 matches 10 bases. V lost 3 bases and J lost 0; bases outside the gene matches: 11. This CDR3 has 19 residues. Germline V gives CDR1 LGHNA, CDR2 YNFKEQ. The CDR3 bases are TGTGCCAGCAGCCAGGAAAGACAGGGGGCTGAAGATAGCAATCAGCCCCAGCATTTT. As protein: CASSQERQGAEDSNQPQHF.

V gene TRBV6-5 combines with J gene TRBJ2-4; D remains unclear. Germline CDR1 is MNHEY and CDR2 is SVGAGI. The CDR3 is 14 residues long. V lost 11 bases and J 0 bases, leaving 14 bases between the germline ends. As DNA, the CDR3 is TGTGCCCCGAAGGGCCGACTAGCCAAAAACATTCAGTACTTC. Its translation is CAPKGRLAKNIQYF.

The chain joins TRBV6-1 to TRBJ2-7; no firm D call. Germline CDR1 is MNHNS and CDR2 is SASEGT. The CDR3 is 13 residues long. Trimming cost V 4 bases and J 2 bases, with 9 bases left between them. CDR3 protein: CASSGMTAYEQYF. CDR3 in DNA: TGTGCCAGCAGTGGAATGACGGCCTACGAGCAGTACTTC.

V usage is TRBV6-5 and J usage is TRBJ2-7, with 9 bases fitting TRBD1. This CDR3 is built from 15 residues. Germline V gene lookup returns CDR1 MNHEY and CDR2 SVGAGI. The V and J ends lost 3 bases and 2 bases, in that order; junction bases with no gene match: 5. The CDR3 nucleotides read TGTGCCAGCAGTTATGCAGGACAGGGGACCTACGAGCAGTACTTC. This sequence encodes CASSYAGQGTYEQYF.

The genes are TRBV7-2 and TRBJ2-7; 9 nucleotides match TRBD2. The CDR3 covers 17 residues. The ends lost 0 bases at V and 1 base at J; junction bases unmatched: 7. Germline CDR1 and CDR2: SGHTA and FQGNSA. CDR3 amino acids: CASSLAPRLAESYEQYF. CDR3 sequence (DNA): TGTGCCAGCAGCTTAGCTCCCCGACTAGCGGAGTCCTACGAGCAGTACTTC.

The chain has TRBV7-9 and TRBJ2-1, with D unclear. This CDR3 contains 12 residues. Between the trimmed V and J ends, which lost 2 bases and 6 bases, there was a span of 5 bases. CDR1 is SEHNR, CDR2 FQNEAQ, per germline (reference sequence). As DNA, the CDR3 is TGTGCCAGCAGCTTATTGACCAATGAGCAGTTCTTC. It yields the protein CASSLLTNEQFF.

The rearrangement joins TRBV4-3 to TRBJ2-2, with D maybe TRBD1 (5 bases). The CDR3 consists of 14 residues. CDR1 is LGHNA, CDR2 YSLEER, per germline. V gave up 11 bases and J gave up 3 bases, with 16 bases separating them. CDR3 protein: CAASPGLHTGELFF. In nucleotides, the CDR3 is TGCGCCGCCAGCCCAGGGTTGCACACCGGGGAGCTGTTTTTT.

This chain connects TRBV28 to TRBJ2-7; D is unresolved. This CDR3 region has 13 residues. The V end lost 5 bases, the J end lost 3 bases, and 11 bases lay between the germline ends. Germline CDR1 MDHEN, CDR2 SYDVKM. Written as DNA, the CDR3 is TGTGCCAGCAGTCTCGTCTTAGACTACGAGCAGTACTTC. The encoded protein is CASSLVLDYEQYF.